This T cell receptor (beta chain) is from a study of blood T cell repertoires in COVID-19. About the research overall: The analysed material was cDNA or gDNA that came from T cells, B-cell-depleted T cells, or PBMCs.

Per the original methods: How many nucleated cells were present was estimated from reference gene primer amplification. Clones were sequenced by immunoSEQ multiplex PCR, and TCRdb holds only the in-frame ones, with some missing. The D gene and trimming were derived from the DNA, and the V and J assignments and clone size from that table. Of some 220,000 clones listed, roughly 84% were seen once; the top ten hold less than 2.5%. The V segment lost 10 bases and the J segment 1 base; nucleotides outside the gene matches: 2. CDR3 size: 13 residues. Germline assignment: CDR1 MNHNY and CDR2 SVGAGI (reference sequence).

This sequence was found in a woman aged 55-75 years with acute or convalescent COVID-19. This chain connects TRBV6-6 to TRBJ2-3, with 10 bases that match TRBD2. Sample: peripheral blood. CDR3 protein: CATLAGGTDTQYF. The CDR3 DNA reads as TGTGCCACCCTAGCGGGAGGCACAGATACGCAGTATTTT.